The clone carrying this T cell receptor beta chain showed up many times. Its specificity is unknown. CDR3 length equals 19 residues. The germline V gene has CDR1 LGHNA and CDR2 YNFKEQ. Losses at the gene ends were 4 bases for V and 2 bases for J; bases not matched to a gene: 13. Template switching with 5'RACE generated the TCR cDNA and added a universal primer site and UMIs. From the 5' RACE reads, TCRdb called clonotypes with MiXCR, one entry per CDR3 protein. The table records some 400,000 distinct CDR3 sequences, about 6.2% of them present only once. The data originate from a study of T cells after yellow fever vaccination. For the study at large: When fractions had low cell numbers, they were prepared with SMART-Seq v4 Ultra Low Input.

Study-level findings and limits: Most clones from primary vaccination were detected again post-booster (roughly 96% CD4, 88% CD8).

The material sequenced was PBMCs, taken 5 days after the yellow fever booster vaccination. The gene calls are TRBV4-2 and TRBJ2-2, with 10 nucleotides matching TRBD2. The clonotype was recovered from a man aged 25 to 45 who received the YFV17D yellow fever vaccine. The CDR3 here is CASSPLTPGLAINTGELFF. DNA of the CDR3: TGTGCCAGCAGCCCCCTTACGCCGGGACTAGCGATAAACACCGGGGAGCTGTTTTTT.